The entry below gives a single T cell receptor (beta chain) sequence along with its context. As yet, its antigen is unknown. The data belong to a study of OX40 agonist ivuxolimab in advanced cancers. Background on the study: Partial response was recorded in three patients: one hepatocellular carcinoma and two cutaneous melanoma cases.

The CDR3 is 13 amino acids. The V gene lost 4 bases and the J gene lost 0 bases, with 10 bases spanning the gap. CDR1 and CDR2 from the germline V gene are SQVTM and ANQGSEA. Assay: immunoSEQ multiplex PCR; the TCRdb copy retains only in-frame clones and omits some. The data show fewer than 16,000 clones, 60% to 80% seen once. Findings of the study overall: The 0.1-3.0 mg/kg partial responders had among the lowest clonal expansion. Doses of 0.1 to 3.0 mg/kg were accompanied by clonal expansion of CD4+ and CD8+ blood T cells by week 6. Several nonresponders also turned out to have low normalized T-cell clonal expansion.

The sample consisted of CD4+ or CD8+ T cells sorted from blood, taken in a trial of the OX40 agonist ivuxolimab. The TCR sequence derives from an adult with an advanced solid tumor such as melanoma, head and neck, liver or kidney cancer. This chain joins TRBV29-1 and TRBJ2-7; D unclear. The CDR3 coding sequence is TGCAGCGTTGTTCAGGTAAACTCCTACGAGCAGTACTTC. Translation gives CSVVQVNSYEQYF.